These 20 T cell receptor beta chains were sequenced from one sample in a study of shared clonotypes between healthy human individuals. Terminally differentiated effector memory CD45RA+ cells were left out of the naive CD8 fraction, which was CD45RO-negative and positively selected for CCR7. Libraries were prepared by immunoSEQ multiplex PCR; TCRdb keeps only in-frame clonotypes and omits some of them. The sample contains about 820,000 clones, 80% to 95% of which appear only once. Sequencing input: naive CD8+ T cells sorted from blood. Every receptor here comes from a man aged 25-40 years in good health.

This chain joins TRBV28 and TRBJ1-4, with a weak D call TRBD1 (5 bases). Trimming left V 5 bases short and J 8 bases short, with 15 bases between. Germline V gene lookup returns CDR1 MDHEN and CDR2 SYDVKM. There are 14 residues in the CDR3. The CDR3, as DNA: TGTGCCAGCAGTCAGGCGACAGAGAGCGAAAAACTGTTTTTT. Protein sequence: CASSQATESEKLFF.

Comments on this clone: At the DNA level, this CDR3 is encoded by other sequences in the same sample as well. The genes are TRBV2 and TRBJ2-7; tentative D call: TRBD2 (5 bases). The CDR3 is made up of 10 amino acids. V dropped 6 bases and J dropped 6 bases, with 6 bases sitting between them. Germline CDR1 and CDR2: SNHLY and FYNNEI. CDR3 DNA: TGTGCCAGCAGGGGGAGCGAGCAGTACTTC. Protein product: CASRGSEQYF.

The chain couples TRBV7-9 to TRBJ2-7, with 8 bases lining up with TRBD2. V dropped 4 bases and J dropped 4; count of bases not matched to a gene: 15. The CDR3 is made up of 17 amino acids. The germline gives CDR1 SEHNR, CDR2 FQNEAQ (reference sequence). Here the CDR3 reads CASSSTVTSGRQYEQYF. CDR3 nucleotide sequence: TGTGCCAGCAGCTCTACAGTAACTAGCGGTAGGCAATACGAGCAGTACTTC.

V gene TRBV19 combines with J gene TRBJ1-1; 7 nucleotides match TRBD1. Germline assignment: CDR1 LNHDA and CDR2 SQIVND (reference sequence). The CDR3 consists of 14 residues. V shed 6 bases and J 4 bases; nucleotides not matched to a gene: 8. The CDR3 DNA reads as TGTGCCAGTAGGGCGACAGGGATCGGCACTGAAGCTTTCTTT. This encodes CASRATGIGTEAFF.

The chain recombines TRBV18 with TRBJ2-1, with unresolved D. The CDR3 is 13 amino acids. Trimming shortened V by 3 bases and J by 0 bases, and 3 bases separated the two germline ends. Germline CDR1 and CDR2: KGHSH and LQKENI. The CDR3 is CASSPNSYNEQFF. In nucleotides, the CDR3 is TGTGCCAGCTCACCCAACTCCTACAATGAGCAGTTCTTC.

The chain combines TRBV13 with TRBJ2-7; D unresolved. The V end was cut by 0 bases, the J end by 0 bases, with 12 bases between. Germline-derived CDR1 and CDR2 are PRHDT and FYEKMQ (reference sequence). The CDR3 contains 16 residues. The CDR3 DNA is TGTGCCAGCAGCTTAGGAGGGCACGTATCCTCCTACGAGCAGTACTTC. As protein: CASSLGGHVSSYEQYF.

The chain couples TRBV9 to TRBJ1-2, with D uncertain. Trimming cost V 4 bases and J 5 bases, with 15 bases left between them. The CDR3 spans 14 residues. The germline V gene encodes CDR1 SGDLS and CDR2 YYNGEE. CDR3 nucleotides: TGTGCCAGCAGCCGGGCCGCTGGAGGGTATGGCTACACCTTC. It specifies CASSRAAGGYGYTF. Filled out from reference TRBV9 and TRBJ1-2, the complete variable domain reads DSGVTQTPKHLITATGQRVTLRCSPRSGDLSVYWYQQSLDQGLQFLIQYYNGEERAKGNILERFSAQQFPDLHSELNLSSLELGDSALYFCASSRAAGGYGYTFGSGTRLTVV.

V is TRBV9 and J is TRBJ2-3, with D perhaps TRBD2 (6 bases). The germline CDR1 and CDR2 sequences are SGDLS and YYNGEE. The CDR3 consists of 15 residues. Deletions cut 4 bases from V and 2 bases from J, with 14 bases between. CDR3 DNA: TGTGCCAGCAGCCCGCCGGGAGCTCTCACAGATACGCAGTATTTT. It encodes CASSPPGALTDTQYF.

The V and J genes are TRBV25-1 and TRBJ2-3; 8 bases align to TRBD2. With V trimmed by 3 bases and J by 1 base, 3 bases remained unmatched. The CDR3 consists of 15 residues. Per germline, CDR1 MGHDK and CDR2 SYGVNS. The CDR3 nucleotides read TGTGCCAGCAGTGACTTGCGGGAGGGCACAGATACGCAGTATTTT. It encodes CASSDLREGTDTQYF.

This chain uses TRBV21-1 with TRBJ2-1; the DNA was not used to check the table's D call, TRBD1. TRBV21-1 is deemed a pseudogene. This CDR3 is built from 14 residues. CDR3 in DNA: TGTGCCAGCAGCAAACAGGGATTTGAAAATGAGCAGTTCTTC. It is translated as CASSKQGFENEQFF.

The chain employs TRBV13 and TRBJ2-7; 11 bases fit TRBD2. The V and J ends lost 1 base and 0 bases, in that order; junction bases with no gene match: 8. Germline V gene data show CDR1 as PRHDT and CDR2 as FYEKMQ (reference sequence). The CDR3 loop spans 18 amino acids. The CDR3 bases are TGTGCCAGCAGCTTAGTAGGGACTAGCGGAACCTCCTCCTACGAGCAGTACTTC. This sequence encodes CASSLVGTSGTSSYEQYF.

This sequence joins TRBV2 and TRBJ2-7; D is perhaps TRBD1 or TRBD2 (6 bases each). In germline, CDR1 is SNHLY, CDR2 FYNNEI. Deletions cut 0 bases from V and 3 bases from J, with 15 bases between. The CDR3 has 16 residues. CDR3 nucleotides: TGTGCCAGCAGTGAAGCAGGGGGGACTGATTACTACGAGCAGTACTTC. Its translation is CASSEAGGTDYYEQYF.

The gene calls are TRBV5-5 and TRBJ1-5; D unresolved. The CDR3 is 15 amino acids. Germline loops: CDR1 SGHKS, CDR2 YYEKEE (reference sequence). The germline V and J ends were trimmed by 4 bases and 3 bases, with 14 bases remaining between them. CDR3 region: CASSQLLGNNQPQHF. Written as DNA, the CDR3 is TGTGCCAGCAGCCAGTTACTGGGTAACAATCAGCCCCAGCATTTT.

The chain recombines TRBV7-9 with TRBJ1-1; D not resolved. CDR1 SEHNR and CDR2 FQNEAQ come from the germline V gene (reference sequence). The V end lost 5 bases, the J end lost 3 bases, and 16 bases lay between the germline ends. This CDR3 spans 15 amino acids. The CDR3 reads CASSPTLGGDTEAFF. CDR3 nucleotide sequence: TGTGCCAGCAGCCCAACTCTGGGCGGAGACACTGAAGCTTTCTTT.

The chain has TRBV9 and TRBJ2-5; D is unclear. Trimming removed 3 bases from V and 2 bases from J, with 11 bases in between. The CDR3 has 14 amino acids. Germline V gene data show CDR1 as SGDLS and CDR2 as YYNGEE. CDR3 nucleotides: TGTGCCAGCAGCGGCGACGGATTGCAAGAGACCCAGTACTTC. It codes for CASSGDGLQETQYF.

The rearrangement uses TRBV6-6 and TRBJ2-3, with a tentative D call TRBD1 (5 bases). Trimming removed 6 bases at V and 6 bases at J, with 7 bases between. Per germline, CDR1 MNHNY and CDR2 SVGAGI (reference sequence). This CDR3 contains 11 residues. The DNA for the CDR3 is TGTGCCAGCAGGGCAGGGGATACGCAGTATTTT. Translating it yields CASRAGDTQYF.

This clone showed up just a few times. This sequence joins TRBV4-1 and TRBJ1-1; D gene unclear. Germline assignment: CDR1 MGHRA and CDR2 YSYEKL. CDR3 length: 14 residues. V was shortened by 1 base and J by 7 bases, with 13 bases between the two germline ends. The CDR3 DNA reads TGCGCCAGCAGCCAAGTATTGTCCGACCATGAAGCTTTCTTT. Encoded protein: CASSQVLSDHEAFF.

The CDR3 nucleotides read TGTGCCAGCAGTTTAGGACTAGTCTCTACCGGGGAGCTGTTTTTT. Its protein is CASSLGLVSTGELFF. This chain uses TRBV6-5 with TRBJ2-2; 7 nucleotides agree with TRBD2. CDR3 length: 15 amino acids. Germline loops: CDR1 MNHEY, CDR2 SVGAGI. V was pared by 4 bases and J by 5 bases, with 7 bases of the junction left unmatched.

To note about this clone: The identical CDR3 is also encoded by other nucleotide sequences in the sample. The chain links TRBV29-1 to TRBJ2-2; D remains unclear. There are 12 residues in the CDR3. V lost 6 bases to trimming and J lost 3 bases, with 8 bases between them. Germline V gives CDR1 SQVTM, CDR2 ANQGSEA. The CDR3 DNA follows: TGCAGCGTGGAGAGAGACACCGGGGAGCTGTTTTTT. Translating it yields CSVERDTGELFF.

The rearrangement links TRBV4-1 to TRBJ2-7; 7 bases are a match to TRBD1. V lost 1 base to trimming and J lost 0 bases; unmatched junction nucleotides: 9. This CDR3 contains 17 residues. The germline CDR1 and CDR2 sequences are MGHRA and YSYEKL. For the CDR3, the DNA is TGCGCCAGCAGCCAAGTAGGAACAGGGGCGAGCTCCTACGAGCAGTACTTC. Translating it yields CASSQVGTGASSYEQYF.